The following is a T cell receptor (beta chain) sequence with its context. This clone appeared a few times. What this receptor recognizes is not known. Base qualities were left out, and no much larger clone turns up one base away. CDR1 and CDR2 are read off the germline V gene as MNHNS and SASEGT. Inclusive of the bounding cysteine and phenylalanine, the CDR3 is 14 residues long. Only CDR3 DNA remains: 42 bases, in frame from the first base. Trimming removed 6 bases from V and 4 bases from J; the gene matches leave 5 bases unexplained. This sample is drawn from a study of cytomegalovirus exposure and HLA in healthy donors (dated by TCRdb to the late 2010s). Concerning the study at large: In an earlier analysis of roughly 500 of the donors, 250 to 300 Gb of sequence data and just under 120 million unique TCR beta sequences from roughly 190 million T cells were reported. An early release that covered more than 550 HLA-typed donors contained approximately 300 gigabases of sequencing data and 85 million to 100 million unique TCR sequences. Typing coverage differed by locus: A, B, C, DRB1 and DQB1 were typed in about 629-640 donors, DQA1 in 522, DPA1 in around 610, and DPB1 in just under 490. Both class I and class II loci were covered by HLA typing, at four-digit resolution. A later analysis re-analyzed previously published TCR beta repertoires from 660 or so donors and added high-resolution HLA genotyping to study TCR occurrence patterns. To decide whether each TCR beta V gene segment behaved as functional or pseudogenic, an earlier analysis of approximately 620 of the donors relied on high-throughput TCR beta sequencing. Alongside the repertoire data, information on donor age, sex, ethnicity and CMV serostatus was compiled. The study aimed to test whether signatures of past pathogen exposure could be identified by cataloging public T cell receptors. High-throughput TCR immunosequencing, statistical association of individual TCRs with disease status, and machine learning were combined to predict cytomegalovirus infection status. Among 398 genotyped donors of the cohort, an average of about 240,000 unique TCR beta nucleotide sequences were sequenced per donor, roughly a sixth of them non-productive. A separate validation cohort of 100 to 150 different subjects was used in addition to the approximately 610-subject first cohort. Every repertoire in the discovery cohort had been generated on one and the same sequencing platform. In a later genetic analysis, genome-wide SNP genotypes for about 65% of the roughly 670 donors were used, and that subset was treated as a discovery cohort. Of the roughly 420 genotyped donors, more than 75% were placed in the genetic ancestry cluster associated with self-reported Caucasian donors. Several DR-DQ haplotypes were handled as single units for association and clustering because linkage in the cohort was strong. The later analysis used no new phenotypic data to find candidate immune exposures, relying instead on TCR beta sequences and their occurrence across donors. The T cell repertoires of roughly 660 subjects were profiled by immunosequencing and related to cytomegalovirus serostatus.

The cohort consisted of more than 650 healthy bone marrow donors. All cohort members were sampled while nominally healthy, although unrecorded immune exposures were likely present. The donor tested CMV seronegative and was one of the 352 seronegative cohort members. A peripheral blood sample was provided by each donor, and peripheral blood mononuclear cells were used for TCR beta sequencing. Genomic DNA was extracted from the blood cell samples with the Qiagen DNeasy Blood Extraction Kit. Libraries came from the immunoSEQ multiplex PCR assay. A mixture of 60 forward primers for TCR Vbeta segments and 13 reverse primers for TCR Jbeta segments was used in the multiplex PCR. The CDR3 region of rearranged TCR beta genes was amplified from genomic DNA with a multiplex PCR assay. The amplified TCR beta libraries were sequenced on the Illumina HiSeq System as 87-base-pair reads. The study's own analysis went as follows. In a later analysis, some 80 million unique TCR beta chains were counted across the roughly 610 repertoires, and around 11 million of these chains were shared by at least two donors. Raw reads were error-corrected and collapsed into unique sequences by a nearest-neighbor algorithm in which closely related sequences were merged to remove PCR and sequencing errors. V, D and J gene segments were assigned by aligning CDR3 sequences to IMGT reference sequences. For a sequence to be retained, at least a six-nucleotide match to both a V gene segment and a J gene segment was required. Rearrangements were classified as productive when the CDR3 lacked stop codons and remained in frame with V and J, and all other rearrangements were classified as non-productive. Following IMGT convention, CDR3 was defined as the stretch from the second conserved V-encoded cysteine to the conserved J-encoded phenylalanine. The earlier analysis of about 610 of the donors excluded sequences that lacked an unambiguous match to a single V gene segment. In an earlier analysis of approximately 560 of the donors, a V segment was called functional when productive rearrangements were above 56.7%, and segregating when the standard deviation between donors exceeded 5%. A statistical classification framework was built to diagnose cytomegalovirus status from the catalog of TCR beta chain sequences. V and J gene assignment, in a later analysis, came from comparing TCR nucleotide sequences with IMGT/GENE-DB human TR gene sequences. Using the TCRdist pipeline, a later analysis assigned CDR3 sequences along with most-parsimonious VDJ recombination scenarios. In a later analysis, each TCR beta chain was defined by its CDR3 amino acid sequence together with its V-gene family, and reads without a unique V-gene family were excluded. In a later analysis, fewer than 650 highly shared, low-generation-probability nucleotide sequences were removed to address suspected cross-contamination and a sequencing artifact. In a later analysis, a clonal expansion index for each public chain was calculated from normalized within-repertoire ranks of inferred template counts. In a later analysis, generation probabilities were computed with a VDJ recombination model fitted to out-of-frame rearrangements, and the resulting probabilities were checked against IGoR. In a later analysis, hypergeometric tests were used to score TCR-TCR, TCR-HLA and TCR-CMV co-occurrence, with a repertoire-size bias correction applied to TCR pairs. To estimate false discovery rates, a later analysis permuted the HLA or CMV assignments 20 times. In a later analysis, co-occurring TCRs were grouped with DBSCAN, and TCRdist sequence similarity was added when clustering was performed within HLA-allele-positive subsets. Repertoires with fewer than 30,000 or more than 120,000 public chains were left out of co-occurrence clustering, as were about 5 repertoires with anomalous nucleotide sharing. TCRdb re-hosts the immuneACCESS table, in-frame sequences only. Its copies lack some clones; in the studies checked, an unresolved V gene accounts for under half of them, and the cause for the rest is not known. V, J and clone size derive from that table, while D and trimming were established from the DNA sequence. The sample data list approximately 150,000 clones, and roughly 88% of these were observed just once. The ten largest clonotypes hold around 0.51% of the sample.

The paper's findings and limits, for the study overall: Compared with the roughly 600-donor mean, donors in an Asian-associated ancestry cluster had fewer N-insertions in productive TCRs, according to a later genetic analysis. A further reported finding was that TCR beta sequences accurately predicted the HLA-A and HLA-B alleles for most subjects in the first cohort. Most TCR sequences were seen in very few donors, while some public TCRs were found in many individuals. In a later analysis, the rate of TCR association differed among HLA loci, with DRB1 alleles having the most associated TCRs and HLA-C alleles having the fewest. Broadly in line with IMGT annotations, most TCR beta V segments showed up in productive rearrangements about 87% or about 30% of the time in an earlier analysis of several hundred of the donors. Specific HLA alleles were associated with over 15,000 TCR beta sequences at a false discovery rate of 0.05 in a later analysis. A total of fewer than 200 TCR beta chains were listed by the study as associated with cytomegalovirus. According to a later analysis, most CMV-associated TCR beta chains appeared to be HLA-restricted, and the HLA associations seemed to be driven largely by CMV exposure. Cytomegalovirus status was reported to be diagnosed by the classifier with high specificity and sensitivity in both the original and validation cohorts. Because HLA typing was unavailable for some donors at each locus, only the typed subset was used in association tests. Correlated functional status among segregating V segments might be attributable to linkage disequilibrium, but an unknown experimental factor could not be ruled out. When HLA alleles, especially DR and DQ, strongly co-occurred, TCR associations were difficult to assign to individual alleles. Compared with equally common non-associated chains, HLA-associated TCR beta chains in a later analysis were more clonally expanded and had lower generation probabilities. In this cohort, only TCR beta chains were sequenced, and detectable features were limited by the absence of alpha or paired-chain data. Because the 87-base-pair reads could not distinguish some IMGT-functional V segments, including TRBV6-2 and TRBV6-3, those segments were excluded. A later genetic analysis associated a missense DCLRE1C variant with V-gene and J-gene trimming of TCR beta chains, and an independent cohort replicated the association. The authors suggested that the approach could potentially be extended to other disease states and immunological phenotypes. Roughly uniform sequencing depth across donors was assumed in presence/absence analyses, although this assumption may not hold. A cluster of highly shared sequence variants was judged likely to represent a technical artifact of the sequencing pipeline. The earlier analysis of 450 to 700 of the donors excluded roughly 16 rarely observed V segments, including chromosome 9 orphons, because counts were too low. In a later analysis, several top co-occurrence clusters were reported to appear linked to parvovirus B19, influenza, CMV and Epstein-Barr virus. For the cohort, immune exposure information was limited to CMV serostatus. In vitro tests confirmed that a few of the cytomegalovirus-associated TCR beta chains recognize cytomegalovirus antigens.

Recombination linked TRBV6-1 to TRBJ1-4; the central 7 bases match TRBD1. This TCR derives from a woman in her forties in good health and CMV-seronegative. The sample taken for sequencing was PBMCs. The bases are TGTGCCAGCAGGCCGGGACAGAATAATGAAAAACTGTTTTTT. This codes for CASRPGQNNEKLFF.